The 27 T cell receptor beta chains below all came from one sample that was sequenced in a study of metastatic and nonmetastatic thyroid tumors. All patients were untreated before thyroid surgery. TCRdb reprocessed the PCR reads via MiXCR. The repertoire consists of tens of thousands of clones, with about a sixth occurring once and the leading ten covering 5.5% to 7%. The sequencing input was blood. These receptors all stem from a male donor with papillary thyroid cancer or a benign thyroid nodule (not recorded which). Some clones in this sample may be carry-over from other donors' samples.

In this sample, this clone turned up a few times. This chain joins TRBV27 and TRBJ2-1; D remains unclear. The CDR3 has 16 residues. V was trimmed by 5 bases and J by 0 bases, leaving 14 bases between them. Germline CDR1 MNHEY, CDR2 SMNVEV (reference sequence). In nucleotides, the CDR3 is TGTGCCAGCAGTCCTTTTGTGACGAGCTCCTACAATGAGCAGTTCTTC. Residues: CASSPFVTSSYNEQFF.

This clone was detected ten times or more. This chain links TRBV11-2 with TRBJ2-5; 13 positions match TRBD2. V shed 1 base and J 1 base; nucleotides not matched to a gene: 6. Germline V lookup: CDR1 SGHAT, CDR2 FQNNGV. The CDR3 extends over 18 amino acids. The CDR3 reads CASSLGTSGSASQETQYF. CDR3 coding DNA: TGTGCCAGCAGCTTAGGGACTAGCGGGAGCGCGTCCCAAGAGACCCAGTACTTC.

This clone was recorded a few times. A much larger clonotype is one base distant, so this may be a read error. The chain has TRBV18 and TRBJ1-1; TRBD1 is a possible D gene (5 bases). The V and J ends lost 1 base and 3 bases respectively, with 9 bases between them. The CDR3 runs to 14 residues. Germline loops: CDR1 KGHSH, CDR2 LQKENI. CDR3 DNA sequence: TGTGCCAGCTCACCACGGGGGAGTCACACTGAAGCTTTCTTT. It encodes CASSPRGSHTEAFF.

This clone was counted many times. Other nucleotide sequences from this sample produce the same CDR3. This rearrangement joins TRBV11-2 to TRBJ1-1; 8 bases line up with TRBD1. The trim removed 2 bases at V and 4 bases at J, leaving 9 bases unmatched. There are 16 residues in the CDR3. Germline V gene data show CDR1 as SGHAT and CDR2 as FQNNGV. The CDR3 nucleotides are TGTGCCAGCAGCTTAAATTCAGGGGGCGGTGTCACTGAAGCTTTCTTT. This gives the protein CASSLNSGGGVTEAFF.

V gene TRBV9 combines with J gene TRBJ2-5; TRBD2 is a possible D gene (8 bases). Germline assignment: CDR1 SGDLS and CDR2 YYNGEE. V was trimmed by 4 bases and J by 9 bases, leaving 28 bases between them. The CDR3 covers 17 residues. The CDR3 is CASSLARLAWEQGAQYF. CDR3 coding DNA: TGTGCCAGCAGCTTAGCCAGACTAGCGTGGGAGCAGGGGGCCCAGTACTTC.

This clone is labeled as medium-sized. The chain has TRBV24-1 and TRBJ2-1; the match to TRBD2 covers 10 bases. The CDR3 is made up of 16 amino acids. Trimming took 1 base from V and 5 from J; bases not matched to a gene: 4. The germline V gene encodes CDR1 KGHDR and CDR2 SFDVKD. The CDR3 loop reads CATSDLVLAGNNEQFF. CDR3 nucleotides: TGTGCCACCAGTGATTTAGTACTAGCGGGAAACAATGAGCAGTTCTTC.

This clone was detected many times. This rearrangement joins TRBV27 to TRBJ1-2; D is perhaps TRBD1 (5 bases). V was pared by 0 bases and J by 4 bases, with 9 bases between. The germline V gene encodes CDR1 MNHEY and CDR2 SMNVEV (reference sequence). The CDR3 has 14 amino acids. In DNA form, the CDR3 reads TGTGCCAGCAGTTTATCGCCAGGGAGCTATGGCTACACCTTC. This translates into CASSLSPGSYGYTF.

This clone was seen ten or more times. The V gene is TRBV24-1, the J gene TRBJ1-2; D possibly corresponds to TRBD1 (5 bases). Trimming left V 5 bases short and J 6 bases short, with 12 bases between. The CDR3 spans 13 residues. Germline-derived CDR1 and CDR2 are KGHDR and SFDVKD. The CDR3 nucleotides are TGTGCCACCAGTGGTGAAGGGGCGGATGGCTACACCTTC. The encoded protein is CATSGEGADGYTF.

The rearrangement links TRBV5-1 to TRBJ2-5; possible D gene TRBD2, 6 bases. Deletions cut 4 bases from V and 1 base from J, with 11 bases between. The CDR3 loop spans 14 amino acids. Germline V lookup: CDR1 SGHRS, CDR2 YFSETQ. The CDR3 protein is CASSSQGGQETQYF. The DNA of the CDR3 is TGCGCCAGCAGCAGTCAGGGAGGCCAAGAGACCCAGTACTTC.

This clone was seen ten or more times. The V and J genes are TRBV29-1 and TRBJ1-2; D is undetermined. CDR3 size: 13 residues. In germline, CDR1 is SQVTM, CDR2 ANQGSEA. Between the trimmed V and J ends, which lost 7 bases and 0 bases, there was a span of 12 bases. CDR3 in amino acids: CSATHGTNYGYTF. CDR3 bases: TGCAGCGCTACACACGGAACTAACTATGGCTACACCTTC.

Ten or more counts support this clone. The chain links TRBV7-9 to TRBJ1-1; D is ambiguous. V was trimmed by 1 base and J by 7 bases, leaving 7 bases between them. The CDR3 covers 12 residues. Germline loops: CDR1 SEHNR, CDR2 FQNEAQ (reference sequence). CDR3 in DNA: TGTGCCAGCAGCTTAGACGGGGTTGAAGCTTTCTTT. The encoded protein is CASSLDGVEAFF.

In its sample, this clone was seen a few times. The J gene is TRBJ2-3, the V gene TRBV24-1, with 7 positions matching TRBD1. Germline V gene data show CDR1 as KGHDR and CDR2 as SFDVKD. The J segment lost 8 bases and the V segment lost 3 bases, leaving 7 bases of the junction unmatched. The CDR3 spans 14 residues. CDR3 sequence reads: CATSDPWTGGTQYF. The DNA for the CDR3 is TGTGCCACCAGTGATCCCTGGACAGGAGGTACGCAGTATTTT.

This clone was recorded many times. The chain couples TRBV5-1 to TRBJ2-5; D is perhaps TRBD2 (6 bases). Germline V lookup: CDR1 SGHRS, CDR2 YFSETQ. V was clipped by 4 bases and J by 5 bases, with 18 bases between them. The CDR3 loop spans 15 amino acids. CDR3 sequence (DNA): TGCGCCAGCAGCGGGTCCTTTCCGGGGGTGGAGACCCAGTACTTC. The encoded protein is CASSGSFPGVETQYF.

This clone was counted between two and nine times. This rearrangement joins TRBV28 to TRBJ2-7; D may be TRBD2 (6 bases). There are 15 residues in the CDR3. Germline lookup yields CDR1 MDHEN and CDR2 SYDVKM. Between the trimmed V and J ends, which lost 4 bases and 0 bases, there was a span of 13 bases. DNA of the CDR3: TGTGCCAGCAGTTCCGAAGGGACTCTCTCCTACGAGCAGTACTTC. Translated: CASSSEGTLSYEQYF.

This clone showed up just a few times. The V and J genes are TRBV7-8 and TRBJ1-1, with unresolved D. Trimming left V 5 bases short and J 1 base short, with 8 bases between. The CDR3 runs to 13 residues. CDR1 and CDR2 (germline): SGHVS, FQNEAQ. The CDR3: CASSVYSNTEAFF. CDR3 sequence (DNA): TGTGCCAGCAGCGTGTATTCGAACACTGAAGCTTTCTTT.

In this sample, this clone turned up many times. The rearrangement links TRBV14 to TRBJ1-4; a possible D gene is TRBD1 (6 bases). Germline lookup yields CDR1 SGHDN and CDR2 FVKESK. V lost 1 base to trimming and J lost 4 bases, with 10 bases between them. The CDR3 totals 15 residues. The CDR3 DNA sequence: TGTGCCAGCAGCCAAGGGACAGCGATTAATGAAAAACTGTTTTTT. Amino acid sequence: CASSQGTAINEKLFF. The full variable domain, its missing parts supplied by reference TRBV14 and TRBJ1-4, is EAGVTQFPSHSVIEKGQTVTLRCDPISGHDNLYWYRRVMGKEIKFLLHFVKESKQDESGMPNNRFLAERTGGTYSTLKVQPAELEDSGVYFCASSQGTAINEKLFFGSGTQLSVL.

Relative to its sample, this clone is medium-sized. This chain links TRBV12-3 or TRBV12-4 with TRBJ2-7, with D possibly matching TRBD1 (7 bases). The CDR3 has 14 residues. V was pared by 5 bases and J by 3 bases, with 14 bases between. The CDR3 DNA is TGTGCCAGCAGTGCCCCCAGGGGGGTCTACGAGCAGTACTTC. Protein: CASSAPRGVYEQYF.

The chain's CDR3 is CASSVGQGYPYEQYF. CDR3 coding DNA: TGCGCCAGCAGCGTGGGACAGGGGTATCCCTACGAGCAGTACTTC. The chain has TRBV5-1 and TRBJ2-7, with 10 bases matching TRBD1. The CDR3 is 15 residues long. From germline, CDR1 is SGHRS and CDR2 YFSETQ. With 4 bases clipped from V and 2 bases from J, the junction kept 6 bases outside the gene matches.

In this sample, this clone turned up many times. The rearrangement uses TRBV7-2 and TRBJ2-7; 7 bases match TRBD2. The CDR3 covers 15 residues. Germline V gene lookup returns CDR1 SGHTA and CDR2 FQGNSA. J gave up 3 bases and V 2 bases, and 7 bases lay outside the gene matches. The CDR3 nucleotides are TGTGCCAGCAGCTTAAAAGGGGAGCGGGACTACGAGCAGTACTTC. Translating gives CASSLKGERDYEQYF.

By sample share, this clone is medium-sized. The chain couples TRBV27 to TRBJ2-2; TRBD1 matches at 8 bases. Germline CDR1 is MNHEY and CDR2 is SMNVEV (reference sequence). With V trimmed by 8 bases and J by 0 bases, 5 bases remained unmatched. This CDR3 contains 15 residues. In DNA form, the CDR3 reads TGTGCCAGCGGGACAGGAGGACCGAACACCGGGGAGCTGTTTTTT. It specifies CASGTGGPNTGELFF.

This clone has only a few counts. The chain joins TRBV5-6 to TRBJ1-4, with TRBD1 identical over 7 bases. The CDR3 has 14 residues. Losses at the gene ends were 5 bases for V and 3 bases for J; bases not matched to a gene: 4. The germline V gene encodes CDR1 SGHDT and CDR2 YYEEEE. CDR3 coding DNA: TGTGCCAGCAGAGAACAGGGGCCTAATGAAAAACTGTTTTTT. This codes for CASREQGPNEKLFF.

J is TRBJ2-2 and V is TRBV20-1, with 11 bases aligning to TRBD2. The V gene's germline CDR1 is DFQATT and CDR2 SNEGSKA (reference sequence). After removal of 3 bases from V and 4 bases from J, the junction contained 10 bases not matched to a gene. The CDR3 extends over 17 amino acids. The CDR3 sequence: CSARGTSGGAGTGELFF. The CDR3 DNA sequence: TGCAGTGCTAGGGGGACTAGCGGTGGGGCGGGCACCGGGGAGCTGTTTTTT.

This clone was counted many times. The chain combines TRBV7-9 with TRBJ2-5, with D possibly TRBD2 on 6 matching bases. The CDR3 totals 13 residues. Trimming took off 6 bases at V and 4 bases at J, with 12 bases between the two ends. CDR1 is SEHNR and CDR2 is FQNEAQ in the germline V gene (reference sequence). CDR3 amino acids: CASRSVGGETQYF. In DNA form, the CDR3 reads TGTGCCAGCAGGAGCGTGGGAGGAGAGACCCAGTACTTC.

This clone was counted ten times or more. This sequence joins TRBV10-1 and TRBJ1-5; a possible D gene is TRBD1 (5 bases). Germline loops: CDR1 WNHNN, CDR2 SYGVQD (reference sequence). The germline V and J ends were trimmed by 8 bases and 3 bases, with 20 bases remaining between them. This CDR3 has 16 residues. The CDR3 spells CASRPGRRQNNQPQHF. Here the CDR3 DNA reads TGCGCCAGCCGCCCGGGACGAAGACAGAACAATCAGCCCCAGCATTTT.

The chain couples TRBV4-1 to TRBJ1-6; no clear D gene. The germline V and J ends were trimmed by 2 bases and 1 base, with 6 bases remaining between them. Germline CDR1 reads MGHRA; CDR2 reads YSYEKL. There are 15 residues in the CDR3. The CDR3 nucleotides read TGCGCCAGCAGCCAACAGGCGTCCTATAATTCACCCCTCCACTTT. It translates to CASSQQASYNSPLHF.

About this clone itself: The junction differs from germline at one of its ends, possibly a read error. This chain uses TRBV5-4 with TRBJ2-5; a possible D gene is TRBD2 (5 bases). CDR3 size: 15 residues. Per germline, CDR1 SGHNT and CDR2 YYREEE (reference sequence). CDR3 sequence (DNA): TGTGTCAGCAGCTTGTTGAGCGGAGGCCAAGATACCCATTACTTC. Encoded protein: CVSSLLSGGQDTHYF.

In its sample, this clone was seen many times. V and J are TRBV6-1 and TRBJ2-3; 7 positions agree with TRBD1. J lost 1 base, V lost 8 bases, and 6 bases had no gene match. Germline CDR1 MNHNS, CDR2 SASEGT. The CDR3 runs to 14 residues. CDR3 sequence (DNA): TGTGCCAGCCGAGACAGGGTCGGCACAGATACGCAGTATTTT. This gives the protein CASRDRVGTDTQYF.